Presented here are 5 T cell receptor beta chains from one specimen sequenced in a study of cytomegalovirus exposure and HLA in healthy donors. PCR was performed using 60 Vbeta and 13 Jbeta primers. Measured with immunoSEQ multiplex PCR; TCRdb has only the in-frame clones, and not every one. Among 200,000 to 250,000 clones, almost 80% were seen once, and the ten largest hold roughly 2%. Sequencing was performed on PBMCs. Receptors originate from a man aged 18-30 years in good health and CMV-seronegative.

The chain links TRBV6-1 to TRBJ1-2; D remains unclear. This CDR3 spans 13 amino acids. The germline V and J ends were trimmed by 10 bases and 5 bases, with 17 bases remaining between them. CDR1 is MNHNS and CDR2 is SASEGT in the germline V gene. CDR3 DNA sequence: TGTGCCACCTCCCTGGCGGATGAATATGGCTACACCTTC. Its protein product is CATSLADEYGYTF.

The CDR3 is CASNQEDRFLGTQYF. CDR3 DNA: TGTGCCAGCAATCAAGAGGACAGGTTCTTGGGGACGCAGTATTTT. This chain uses TRBV2 with TRBJ2-3; 7 bases map to TRBD1. This CDR3 is built from 15 residues. Germline trimming cut 7 bases from V and 9 bases from J; bases unmatched to any gene: 16. The germline V gene encodes CDR1 SNHLY and CDR2 FYNNEI.

The chain joins TRBV6-5 to TRBJ2-7; tentative D call: TRBD1 (6 bases). The germline V gene encodes CDR1 MNHEY and CDR2 SVGAGI. V shed 2 bases and J shed 3 bases, with 14 bases lying between them. The CDR3 has 15 amino acids. The CDR3 DNA reads TGTGCCAGCAGTTACACAGTGGACAGCATCTACGAGCAGTACTTC. Amino acids: CASSYTVDSIYEQYF.

V gene TRBV6-1 combines with J gene TRBJ1-1; D is uncertain. In germline, CDR1 is MNHNS, CDR2 SASEGT. CDR3 length: 13 amino acids. Trimming cost V 3 bases and J 8 bases, with 13 bases left between them. The chain's CDR3 is CASSEGRRREAFF. CDR3 in DNA: TGTGCCAGCAGTGAGGGTCGGAGGAGAGAAGCTTTCTTT.

The chain links TRBV2 to TRBJ2-2, with D tentatively TRBD1 (6 bases). Germline CDR1 SNHLY, CDR2 FYNNEI. The CDR3 sequence is 14 residues long. V was shortened by 10 bases and J by 3 bases, with 15 bases between the two germline ends. The CDR3 coding sequence is TGTGCCACAACAGGGTTATTAGACACCGGGGAGCTGTTTTTT. Translation: CATTGLLDTGELFF.